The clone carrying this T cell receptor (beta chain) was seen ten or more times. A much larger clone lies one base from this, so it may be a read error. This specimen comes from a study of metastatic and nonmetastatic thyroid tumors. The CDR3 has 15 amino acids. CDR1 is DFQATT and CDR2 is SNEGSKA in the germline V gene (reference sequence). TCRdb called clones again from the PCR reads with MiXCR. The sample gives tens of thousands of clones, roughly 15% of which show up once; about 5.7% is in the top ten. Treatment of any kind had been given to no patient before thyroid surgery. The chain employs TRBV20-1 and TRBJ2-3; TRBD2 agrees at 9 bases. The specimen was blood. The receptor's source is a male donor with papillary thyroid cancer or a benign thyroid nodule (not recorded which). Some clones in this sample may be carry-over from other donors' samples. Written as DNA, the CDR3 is TGCAGTGCTAGAGATCCAGCGGGAGGCGCAGATGCGCAGTATTTT. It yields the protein CSARDPAGGADAQYF.